These 2 T cell receptor beta chains share one sample of origin, sequenced in a study of glioma-infiltrating T cells. Using RNA template, CDR3s of TCR alpha and beta were amplified with iRepertoire arm-PCR. TCRdb re-called the multiplex PCR reads through MiXCR, storing one row per CDR3 protein. Counted here are around 180,000 distinct CDR3 sequences, around 40% occurring once; the ten biggest clones make up over 4%. Sequencing was done on a sample of glioma tissue, nonneoplastic brain tissue, or PBMCs (not recorded which). These receptors were taken from a human donor with low-grade glioma or glioblastoma, undergoing nonglioma brain surgery, or in good health (not recorded which).

This clonotype was picked up many times. The chain is built from TRBV6-1 and TRBJ2-1, with TRBD2 matching over 8 bases. This CDR3 comprises 16 residues. Germline V gene lookup returns CDR1 MNHNS and CDR2 SASEGT. The ends lost 3 bases at V and 0 bases at J; junction bases unmatched: 4. The CDR3 loop is CASSDTSGSSYNEQFF. CDR3 in DNA: TGTGCCAGCAGTGATACTAGCGGAAGCTCCTACAATGAGCAGTTCTTC.

This clonotype was counted at least ten times. In DNA, the CDR3 is TGTGCCAGCAGCCCGGCAAAAGGGGTCACTGAAGCTTTCTTT. The encoded protein is CASSPAKGVTEAFF. The chain links TRBV12-3 or TRBV12-4 to TRBJ1-1; a weak D match, TRBD1 (5 bases). This CDR3 contains 14 residues. Trimming removed 6 bases from V and 4 bases from J, with 15 bases in between.